This T cell receptor (beta chain) came from a study of T cell responses to AZD1222 COVID-19 vaccine. Regarding the study as a whole: Repertoires were obtained only post-peak T cell response. Rises in breadth and depth of Spike-specific TCRs came after two AZD1222 doses. Baseline seropositives among AZD1222 recipients totaled only five to seven.

In this sample, this clone turned up once. As yet, its antigen is unknown. Some clones are missing from TCRdb's copy, which holds only in-frame ones; the method was immunoSEQ multiplex PCR. The table lists 120,000 to 150,000 clones, 75% to 85% of them singletons. The CDR3 has 16 amino acids. Trimming at V came to 4 bases and at J to 2 bases, leaving 8 bases not matched to a gene. Germline CDR1 reads SGHRS; CDR2 reads YFSETQ. The source material was peripheral blood, sampled on day 0 of MenACWY control vaccination. This receptor was identified in an adult in good health. This chain connects TRBV5-1 to TRBJ1-2; 10 nucleotides align to TRBD1. CDR3 loop: CASSVRDRGSNYGYTF. CDR3 bases: TGCGCCAGCAGCGTCCGGGACAGGGGCTCCAACTATGGCTACACCTTC.